This passage covers 10 T cell receptor beta chains from one sample sequenced in a study of T cells in Graves' hyperthyroidism and ophthalmopathy. Regions amplified from RNA transcripts were the TCR beta CDR3 regions. The HTBI set primed first-round TCR CDR3 RT-PCR. A single record per CDR3 protein comes from TCRdb applying MiXCR to the multiplex PCR reads. The data contain nearly 600,000 distinct CDR3 sequences, 13% to 15% of them singletons. Sequencing was performed on blood. The receptors here all came from a woman aged 18-29 years with Graves' ophthalmopathy.

The chain employs TRBV5-6 and TRBJ2-1; 8 bases match TRBD1. Germline CDR1 reads SGHDT; CDR2 reads YYEEEE. The CDR3 has 18 residues. V was clipped by 1 base and J by 3 bases; unmatched bases: 12. DNA of the CDR3: TGTGCCAGCAGCTTGTACAGGGGGTTCCGAACGGGCTACAATGAGCAGTTCTTC. Residues: CASSLYRGFRTGYNEQFF.

Details on this clonotype: Sequence at one end of the junction differs from germline and may be a read error. The chain combines TRBV10-3 with TRBJ2-7, with TRBD2 identical over 7 bases. The CDR3 totals 14 residues. Germline CDR1 reads ENHRY; CDR2 reads SYGVKD. The CDR3 here is CAANEASGTYEQYF. DNA for the CDR3: TGCGCCGCGAACGAGGCTAGCGGTACCTACGAGCAGTACTTC.

The chain combines TRBV7-8 with TRBJ2-3; 13 bases line up with TRBD2. Germline V gene lookup returns CDR1 SGHVS and CDR2 FQNEAQ. The length of the CDR3 is 18 residues. The junction had 8 bases not matched to a gene; V was cut back by 5 bases and J by 0 bases. CDR3 DNA: TGTGCCAGCAGCCGAGGGACTAGCGGGACCTCTAGCACAGATACGCAGTATTTT. Amino acids: CASSRGTSGTSSTDTQYF.

This clonotype was detected only once. A much larger clone differs by one base, so this may be a read error. The chain joins TRBV4-3 to TRBJ1-1; no clear D gene. CDR3 size: 14 residues. From germline, CDR1 is LGHNA and CDR2 YSLEER. In DNA, the CDR3 is TGCGCCAACAGCCAAGAAAACATGAACACTGAAGCTTTCTTT. It specifies CANSQENMNTEAFF.

Concerning this clonotype itself: Mismatch with germline at one junction end may stem from a read error. The rearrangement uses TRBV4-1 and TRBJ1-2, with unresolved D. The CDR3 spans 15 residues. Germline lookup yields CDR1 MGHRA and CDR2 YSYEKL. For the CDR3, the DNA is TGCGCCAGCAGCCAAGGGGTAAACGGGCTCTATGGCTGCACCTTC. This sequence encodes CASSQGVNGLYGCTF.

As to this clonotype: Given a much more abundant clone one base away, this may be a read error. The chain employs TRBV9 and TRBJ2-3; 10 nucleotides match TRBD2. This CDR3 is built from 14 residues. Trimming removed 3 bases from V and 3 bases from J; junction bases left unmatched: 1. Per the germline V gene, CDR1 is SGDLS and CDR2 is YYNGEE. The CDR3 coding sequence is TGTGCCAGCAGCGGTAGCGGGGGGACAGATACGCAGTATTTT. Translation: CASSGSGGTDTQYF.

This clonotype showed up many times. The chain links TRBV30 to TRBJ2-5; 7 bases match TRBD2. With 1 base clipped from V and 4 bases from J, the junction kept 3 bases outside the gene matches. Germline V gene lookup returns CDR1 GTSNPN and CDR2 SVGIG (reference sequence). CDR3 size: 13 residues. CDR3 sequence (DNA): TGTGCCTGGAGTGGTTGGGGGGGAGAGACCCAGTACTTC. This sequence encodes CAWSGWGGETQYF.

The table lists this clonotype with many counts. The chain has TRBV9 and TRBJ2-7; TRBD2 matches at 9 bases. Trimming took 3 bases from V and 5 from J; bases not matched to a gene: 15. Germline values: CDR1 SGDLS, CDR2 YYNGEE. CDR3 length: 17 amino acids. CDR3 in amino acids: CASSESNGWTSVDEQYF. In DNA form, the CDR3 reads TGTGCCAGCAGCGAGTCGAATGGGTGGACTAGCGTGGACGAGCAGTACTTC.

This clonotype appeared many times. The rearrangement joins TRBV6-1 to TRBJ2-1; TRBD2 agrees at 11 bases. The V gene end was trimmed by 5 bases and the J gene end by 5 bases; junction bases not matched to a gene: 8. The CDR3 consists of 16 residues. In germline, CDR1 is MNHNS, CDR2 SASEGT. The CDR3 nucleotides read TGTGCCAGCAGTCGTACACCGGGACTAGCGGACAATGAGCAGTTCTTC. Its translation is CASSRTPGLADNEQFF.

This clonotype was counted a few times. The chain is built from TRBV3-1 and TRBJ1-6; 7 bases fit TRBD1. The CDR3 sequence is 17 residues long. The V segment lost 0 bases and the J segment 5 bases; nucleotides outside the gene matches: 7. CDR1 LGHDT and CDR2 YNNKEL come from the germline V gene (reference sequence). CDR3 in amino acids: CASSQDVRGAHNSPLHF. The CDR3 DNA reads as TGTGCCAGCAGCCAAGACGTCAGGGGGGCTCATAATTCACCCCTCCACTTT. Based on the CDR3 plus reference TRBV3-1 and TRBJ1-6, the full variable domain is DTAVSQTPKYLVTQMGNDKSIKCEQNLGHDTMYWYKQDSKKFLKIMFSYNNKELIINETVPNRFSPKSPDKAHLNLHINSLELGDSAVYFCASSQDVRGAHNSPLHFGNGTRLTVT.